The T cell receptor (beta chain) under discussion was sequenced for a study of blood T cell repertoires in COVID-19. The repertoire was sequenced with immunoSEQ multiplex PCR; TCRdb's copy has only in-frame clones and lacks some. The repertoire holds approximately 290,000 clones, 70% to 90% seen once, with about 4.1% in the top ten. Recovered Cohort 3 donors showed two negative PCRs, clearance, or symptom resolution. The CDR3 is made up of 16 amino acids. The junction had 11 bases not matched to a gene; V was cut back by 1 base and J by 6 bases. The germline V gene has CDR1 KGHSH and CDR2 LQKENI. The sample was PBMCs or T cells enriched from blood (not recorded which). This TCR was recovered from a woman under 40 who had recovered from COVID-19. The V gene is TRBV18, the J gene TRBJ2-7; 8 positions match TRBD2. CDR3 bases: TGTGCCAGCTCACCACGGCAGCGGGAGACTTTGGGCGAGCAGTACTTC. Translated: CASSPRQRETLGEQYF.